A single sample gave rise to the 23 T cell receptor beta chains below, sequenced in a study of blood T cells in healthy people across ages. The authors ran a second PCR of roughly 6 to 12 cycles using a sample-barcoded 5' primer and a J-beta primer mix. TCRdb used MiXCR to reprocess the 5' RACE reads, holding one entry per CDR3 protein. Here the sample spans roughly 790,000 distinct CDR3 sequences, 40% to 45% being singletons. The sequenced material came from blood. These receptors originate from a woman aged 60-70 years in good health.

The chain links TRBV15 to TRBJ2-1; 14 bases line up with TRBD2. CDR1 LNHNV and CDR2 YYDKDF come from the germline V gene (reference sequence). V was clipped by 0 bases and J by 2 bases; unmatched bases: 0. The CDR3 has 17 residues. The CDR3 protein is CATSRETSGGAYNEQFF. In nucleotides, the CDR3 is TGTGCCACCAGCAGAGAGACTAGCGGGGGGGCCTACAATGAGCAGTTCTTC.

J is TRBJ2-7 and V is TRBV24-1, with TRBD2 matching over 10 bases. V was pared by 6 bases and J by 3 bases, with 13 bases of the junction left unmatched. Germline V CDR1 and CDR2: KGHDR, SFDVKD. This CDR3 is 17 amino acids long. CDR3: CATSSTTTSGEIYEQYF. In nucleotides, the CDR3 is TGTGCCACCAGTTCTACGACTACTAGCGGGGAGATCTACGAGCAGTACTTC.

The J gene is TRBJ2-2, the V gene TRBV7-2; tentative D call: TRBD1 (6 bases). Trimming took off 5 bases at V and 3 bases at J, with 19 bases between the two ends. CDR3 length: 17 amino acids. Germline V CDR1 and CDR2: SGHTA, FQGNSA. In DNA, the CDR3 is TGTGCCAGCAGCCCAGGGGAGCCCCTTACCTACACCGGGGAGCTGTTTTTT. Translated, it gives CASSPGEPLTYTGELFF. The complete variable domain, with remaining parts taken from reference TRBV7-2 and TRBJ2-2, reads GAGVSQSPSNKVTEKGKDVELRCDPISGHTALYWYRQSLGQGLEFLIYFQGNSAPDKSGLPSDRFSAERTGGSVSTLTIQRTQQEDSAVYLCASSPGEPLTYTGELFFGEGSRLTVL.

The CDR3 nucleotides are TGTGCCAGCAGTGAAATAAGCTGGAACACTGAAGCTTTCTTT. Its protein is CASSEISWNTEAFF. The J gene is TRBJ1-1, the V gene TRBV6-1; unclear D gene. Germline values: CDR1 MNHNS, CDR2 SASEGT. Trimming shortened V by 2 bases and J by 1 base, and 8 bases separated the two germline ends. This CDR3 has 14 amino acids.

The chain employs TRBV24-1 and TRBJ2-3, with 8 bases aligning to TRBD2. Germline CDR1 reads KGHDR; CDR2 reads SFDVKD. This CDR3 is 17 amino acids long. V was clipped by 4 bases and J by 1 base; unmatched bases: 9. DNA for the CDR3: TGTGCCACCAGTGACCCAAGCGGGAGAGAGGGCACAGATACGCAGTATTTT. Translating gives CATSDPSGREGTDTQYF.

The sample holds many counts of this clonotype. This rearrangement joins TRBV6-2 or TRBV6-3 to TRBJ2-3; D perhaps matches TRBD2 (5 bases). This CDR3 has 17 residues. The germline gives CDR1 MNHEY, CDR2 SVGEGT. Trimming pared 3 bases from V and 1 base from J, leaving 17 bases between. CDR3: CASSYGLDSRGTDTQYF. The CDR3 bases are TGTGCCAGCAGTTATGGATTGGACTCTAGGGGCACAGATACGCAGTATTTT.

A remark on this clonotype: Sequence at one end of the junction differs from germline and may be a read error. The rearrangement joins TRBV28 to TRBJ2-1; 10 bases map to TRBD2. Per the germline V gene, CDR1 is MDHEN and CDR2 is SYDVKM. The CDR3 is made up of 17 amino acids. The CDR3 loop is CASSLSSGGSSYNKQFF. The CDR3 DNA is TGTGCCAGCAGTTTGAGTAGCGGGGGGAGCTCCTACAATAAGCAGTTCTTC.

This clonotype occurred many times. The rearrangement joins TRBV10-3 to TRBJ2-1; 12 bases map to TRBD2. J gave up 4 bases and V 4 bases, and 2 bases lay outside the gene matches. Germline CDR1 and CDR2: ENHRY and SYGVKD. This CDR3 has 15 residues. The DNA for the CDR3 is TGTGCCATCAGTGGGGGACTAGCGGGTTACAATGAGCAGTTCTTC. This sequence encodes CAISGGLAGYNEQFF.

The gene calls are TRBV5-5 and TRBJ1-6; 7 bases are a match to TRBD1. This CDR3 has 14 amino acids. Per germline, CDR1 SGHKS and CDR2 YYEKEE (reference sequence). Trimming at V came to 4 bases and at J to 4 bases, leaving 2 bases not matched to a gene. The CDR3 is CASSVTGYNSPLHF. In DNA form, the CDR3 reads TGTGCCAGCAGCGTGACAGGGTATAATTCACCCCTCCACTTT.

The chain joins TRBV24-1 to TRBJ1-2; no definite D call. V shed 7 bases and J shed 3 bases, with 14 bases lying between them. Germline loops: CDR1 KGHDR, CDR2 SFDVKD. The CDR3 is made up of 14 amino acids. DNA of the CDR3: TGTGCCACCAGGGATGAGGTGGTAGACTATGGCTACACCTTC. It specifies CATRDEVVDYGYTF.

The rearrangement joins TRBV5-6 to TRBJ2-7; 10 bases fit TRBD1. This CDR3 is built from 13 residues. J lost 8 bases, V lost 2 bases, and 4 bases had no gene match. Germline V CDR1 and CDR2: SGHDT, YYEEEE. The CDR3 region has the DNA TGTGCCAGCAGCTTCGGACAGGGGGGTCAGCAGTACTTC. Protein sequence: CASSFGQGGQQYF. The variable domain in full, completed from reference TRBV5-6 and TRBJ2-7, reads DAGVTQSPTHLIKTRGQQVTLRCSPKSGHDTVSWYQQALGQGPQFIFQYYEEEERQRGNFPDRFSGHQFPNYSSELNVNALLLGDSALYLCASSFGQGGQQYFGPGTRLTVT.

The table lists this clonotype with a few counts. V gene TRBV3-1 combines with J gene TRBJ2-7; 9 bases align to TRBD1. CDR3 length: 15 residues. CDR1 is LGHDT, CDR2 YNNKEL, per germline (reference sequence). V trimming: 0 bases; J trimming: 2 bases; junction bases outside the gene matches: 2. Here the CDR3 DNA reads TGTGCCAGCAGCCAAGATGGGACAGGGACCTACGAGCAGTACTTC. Protein product: CASSQDGTGTYEQYF.

J is TRBJ2-7 and V is TRBV6-6, with D hard to call. The CDR3 sequence is 13 residues long. Trimming took off 5 bases at V and 1 base at J, with 9 bases between the two ends. CDR1 is MNHNY and CDR2 is SVGAGI in the germline V gene (reference sequence). In nucleotides, the CDR3 is TGTGCCAGCAGTGACGAGTCATCCTACGAGCAGTACTTC. As protein: CASSDESSYEQYF.

In the case of this clonotype: One end of the junction does not line up with germline, which may come from a read error. The chain joins TRBV7-9 to TRBJ2-4; the D gene is possibly TRBD1 (6 bases). The germline CDR1 and CDR2 sequences are SEHNR and FQNEAQ (reference sequence). The CDR3 consists of 15 residues. CDR3 sequence (DNA): TGTGCCTGCAGCTTAGGGACATCATCTTCCTACGAGCAGCACTTC. The encoded protein is CACSLGTSSSYEQHF. Supplemented by reference TRBV7-9 and TRBJ2-4, the full variable domain reads DTGVSQNPRHKITKRGQNVTFRCDPISEHNRLYWYRQTLGQGPEFLTYFQNEAQLEKSRLLSDRFSAERPKGSFSTLEIQRTEQGDSAMYLCACSLGTSSSYEQHFGAGTRLSVL.

The chain is built from TRBV15 and TRBJ2-5; D might be TRBD1 or TRBD2, each matching 5 bases. CDR3 length equals 14 residues. Germline V lookup: CDR1 LNHNV, CDR2 YYDKDF (reference sequence). The ends were cut back, 6 bases at V and 5 bases at J, with 16 bases in the middle. CDR3 bases: TGTGCCACCAGAACAGAACAGGAGGCGGAGACCCAGTACTTC. Protein sequence: CATRTEQEAETQYF.

J is TRBJ2-7 and V is TRBV2; a weak D match, TRBD1 (5 bases). The V and J ends lost 7 bases and 0 bases respectively, with 7 bases between them. The CDR3 length is 12 residues. The V gene's germline CDR1 is SNHLY and CDR2 FYNNEI. CDR3 sequence reads: CASKDNSYEQYF. The CDR3 region has the DNA TGTGCCAGCAAGGACAACTCCTACGAGCAGTACTTC.

The chain combines TRBV20-1 with TRBJ1-6; TRBD1 matches 8 bases. Per the germline V gene, CDR1 is DFQATT and CDR2 is SNEGSKA (reference sequence). Trimming took 6 bases from V and 6 from J; bases not matched to a gene: 4. CDR3 size: 13 residues. Here the CDR3 reads CSARDRSNSPLHF. The CDR3 nucleotides are TGCAGTGCGCGGGACAGGTCTAATTCACCCCTCCACTTT.

J is TRBJ1-5 and V is TRBV3-1; D gene ambiguous. The CDR3 extends over 15 amino acids. The germline V gene has CDR1 LGHDT and CDR2 YNNKEL (reference sequence). Trimming stripped 4 bases from V and 0 bases from J, with 10 bases between. The CDR3 DNA follows: TGTGCCAGCAGCCTAACAGTCCATAGCAATCAGCCCCAGCATTTT. The encoded protein is CASSLTVHSNQPQHF.

This clonotype was observed a handful of times. The rearrangement joins TRBV20-1 to TRBJ2-2; no firm D call. CDR1 is DFQATT, CDR2 SNEGSKA, per germline (reference sequence). The V gene lost 0 bases and the J gene lost 4 bases, with 6 bases spanning the gap. The CDR3 consists of 13 residues. The CDR3 DNA follows: TGCAGTGCTAGAGATGAAGTCACCGGGGAGCTGTTTTTT. The encoded protein is CSARDEVTGELFF.

This clonotype was observed a handful of times. This chain joins TRBV5-1 and TRBJ2-3; D gene unclear. The germline gives CDR1 SGHRS, CDR2 YFSETQ. V lost 7 bases to trimming and J lost 3 bases, with 15 bases between them. This CDR3 contains 14 residues. The CDR3 DNA follows: TGCGCCAGCGGACCTATGAGTACAACAGATACGCAGTATTTT. This translates into CASGPMSTTDTQYF.

For this clonotype: A much more abundant neighbour one base away suggests this may be a read error. The genes are TRBV29-1 and TRBJ2-7; D tentatively fits TRBD1 or TRBD2 (5 bases each). CDR1 and CDR2 from the germline V gene are SQVTM and ANQGSEA. CDR3 length: 13 amino acids. V shed 4 bases and J shed 2 bases, with 12 bases lying between them. CDR3: CSVGGDETYEQYF. The CDR3 bases are TGCAGCGTTGGAGGGGACGAGACCTACGAGCAGTACTTC.

This rearrangement joins TRBV12-3 or TRBV12-4 to TRBJ2-5; a possible D gene is TRBD2 (5 bases). V was cut by 10 bases and J by 2 bases, with 17 bases left in between. CDR3 size: 14 residues. The CDR3 spells CANPAAADQETQYF. CDR3 nucleotide sequence: TGTGCCAACCCAGCGGCAGCCGATCAAGAGACCCAGTACTTC.

This chain links TRBV5-8 with TRBJ2-3, with 8 bases matching TRBD2. Trimming took 3 bases from V and 1 from J; bases not matched to a gene: 1. The length of the CDR3 is 14 residues. Germline CDR1 and CDR2: SGHTS and YDEGEE. The CDR3 coding sequence is TGTGCCAGCAGCTGGGGACTAGGCACAGATACGCAGTATTTT. Its protein is CASSWGLGTDTQYF.